What follows is one TCR beta chain and its context. Its antigen remains unidentified. Donors comprised healthy HIV-negative adults lacking recent acute infections or vaccinations. These data are taken from a study of shared clonotypes between healthy human individuals. The study, taken as a whole, reports: In the sorted subsets, rarefaction showed sequencing was incomplete despite large depth. Against clonotypes common to all four donors, non-shared ones had lower generation probabilities.

Using around 200 ng DNA, around 30,000 T cell genomes, the sorted-subset replicate PCRs were run. Sequencing used immunoSEQ multiplex PCR; TCRdb keeps in-frame clones, though not all of them. This table holds 2 million to 2.5 million clones, about 92% found once. Germline V gene lookup returns CDR1 SGHVS and CDR2 FQNEAQ. This CDR3 has 16 amino acids. V dropped 5 bases and J dropped 0; count of bases not matched to a gene: 9. This sequence originates from a man between 18 and 35 years old in good health. Some clones in this sample may be carry-over from other donors' samples. Material for sequencing was naive CD4+ T cells from PBMCs. Subset denoted: CD45RA+ positively selected. This sequence joins TRBV7-8 and TRBJ1-1; 7 bases map to TRBD1. The DNA of the CDR3 is TGTGCCAGCAGCGCCACTCCGGGACAGATGAACACTGAAGCTTTCTTT. Its protein is CASSATPGQMNTEAFF.